This TCR beta chain appears in the sequencing data of a study of beta chain features in type 1 diabetes. Cells sorted by CD45RO/CCR7/CD25/CD127/CD95/CD27 comprised CD4+ naive, central memory, regulatory and stem cell-like memory cells. Study-level results: Among all four CD4+ subsets, Type 1 diabetes patients had TCRB CDR3s that were moderately but significantly shorter.

This clone was seen a few times. Its specificity is unknown. CDR3 length equals 13 residues. CDR1 and CDR2 from the germline V gene are GTSNPN and SVGIG (reference sequence). J lost 5 bases, V lost 5 bases, and 6 bases had no gene match. The whole isolated RNA underwent reverse transcription, so sequencing captured expressed TCRB transcripts. The method was immunoSEQ multiplex PCR; TCRdb's version includes in-frame clones alone and lacks a portion of them. The sample has 680,000 or so clones; roughly 13% are singletons. The TCR sequence derives from a man aged 18 to 29 with type 1 diabetes. The sequenced material came from naive CD4+ T cells from blood. V is TRBV30 and J is TRBJ1-1; 9 positions agree with TRBD1. This CDR3 is CAWAGQGMTEAFF. In nucleotides, the CDR3 is TGTGCCTGGGCCGGACAGGGGATGACTGAAGCTTTCTTT. The full variable domain, its missing parts supplied by reference TRBV30 and TRBJ1-1, is SQTIHQWPATLVQPVGSPLSLECTVEGTSNPNLYWYRQAAGRGLQLLFYSVGIGQISSEVPQNLSASRPQDRQFILSSKKLLLSDSGFYLCAWAGQGMTEAFFGQGTRLTVV.